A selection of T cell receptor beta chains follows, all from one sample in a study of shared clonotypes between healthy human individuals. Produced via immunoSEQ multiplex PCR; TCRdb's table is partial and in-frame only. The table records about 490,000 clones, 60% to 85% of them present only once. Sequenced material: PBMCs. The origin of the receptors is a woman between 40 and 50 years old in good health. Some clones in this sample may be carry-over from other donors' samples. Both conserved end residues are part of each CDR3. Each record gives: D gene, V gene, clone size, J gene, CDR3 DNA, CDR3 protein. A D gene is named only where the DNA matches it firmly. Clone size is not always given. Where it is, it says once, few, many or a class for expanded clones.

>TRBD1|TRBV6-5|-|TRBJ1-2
TGTGCCAGCAGTTCGACGACAGGGGCCTATGGCTACACCTTC
CASSSTTGAYGYTF
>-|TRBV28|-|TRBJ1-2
TGTGCCAGCAGTTTCAACTATGGCTACACCTTC
CASSFNYGYTF
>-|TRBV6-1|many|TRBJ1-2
TGTGCCAGCACCCATTTCCGCGGATCGCGAGGCTACACCTTC
CASTHFRGSRGYTF
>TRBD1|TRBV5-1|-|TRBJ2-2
TGCGCCAGCAGCTTGGCCCCAGGGGGCCCCGGGGAGCTGTTTTTT
CASSLAPGGPGELFF
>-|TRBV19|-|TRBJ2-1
TGTGCCAGTAATGAGGGGGGCAATGAGCAGTTCTTC
CASNEGGNEQFF
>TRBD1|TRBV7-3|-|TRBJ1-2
TGTGCCAGCAGCTTAGGGACAGGAACGATCGAGACTATTGGCTACACCTTC
CASSLGTGTIETIGYTF
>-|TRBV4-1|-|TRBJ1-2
TGCGCCAGCAGCCAAGGGCAGATCTATGGCTACACCTTC
CASSQGQIYGYTF
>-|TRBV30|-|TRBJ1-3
TGTGCCTGGAGCGATGGGAGCTCTGGAAACACCATATATTTT
CAWSDGSSGNTIYF
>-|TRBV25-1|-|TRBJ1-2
TGTGCCAGCAGTGCAAACCTAGAAGCTAATGGCTACACCTTC
CASSANLEANGYTF
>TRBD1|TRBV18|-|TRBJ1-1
TGTGCCAGCTCACCCCAGGGGGGGGTTGGCACTGAAGCTTTCTTT
CASSPQGGVGTEAFF
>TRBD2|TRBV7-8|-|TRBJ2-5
TGTGCCAGCAGCTTAGGCAGCGGGAGGCTGGAGACCCAGTACTTC
CASSLGSGRLETQYF
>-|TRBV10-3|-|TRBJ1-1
TGTGCCATCAGTGAGGCTCCGGGGGTGGACACTGAAGCTTTCTTT
CAISEAPGVDTEAFF
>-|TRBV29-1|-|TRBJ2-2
TGCAGCGTTGCAGGGGCCGAAACGAACACCGGGGAGCTGTTTTTT
CSVAGAETNTGELFF
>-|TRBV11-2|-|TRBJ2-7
TGTGCCAGCAGCTTATCCGTCGGGGGCCAGCGGGCGGCCTACGAGCAGTACTTC
CASSLSVGGQRAAYEQYF